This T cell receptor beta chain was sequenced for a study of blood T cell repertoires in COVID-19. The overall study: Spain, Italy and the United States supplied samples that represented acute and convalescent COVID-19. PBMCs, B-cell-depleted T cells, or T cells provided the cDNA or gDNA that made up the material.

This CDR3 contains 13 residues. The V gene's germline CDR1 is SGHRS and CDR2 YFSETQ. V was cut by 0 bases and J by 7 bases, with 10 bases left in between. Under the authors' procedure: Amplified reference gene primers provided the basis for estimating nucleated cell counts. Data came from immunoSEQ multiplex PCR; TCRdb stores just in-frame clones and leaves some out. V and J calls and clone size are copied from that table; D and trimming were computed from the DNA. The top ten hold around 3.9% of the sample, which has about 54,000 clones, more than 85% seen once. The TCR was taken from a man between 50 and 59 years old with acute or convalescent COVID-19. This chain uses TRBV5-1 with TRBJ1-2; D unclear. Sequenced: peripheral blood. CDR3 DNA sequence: TGCGCCAGCAGCTTGGCCTTTAACAGTGGCTACACCTTC. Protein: CASSLAFNSGYTF.